What follows is one T cell receptor beta chain and its context. Its antigen is not known. These data belong to a study of T cell repertoires in cytomegalovirus infection. The J segment lost 4 bases and the V segment lost 5 bases, leaving 7 bases of the junction unmatched. CDR1 is MNHGY, CDR2 SAAAGT, per germline. The CDR3 spans 14 residues. MiXCR was run by TCRdb on the reads, yielding one entry per CDR3 protein. The table lists roughly 860,000 distinct CDR3 sequences, approximately 29% of them singletons. The chain combines TRBV6-8 with TRBJ2-5; 7 bases match TRBD2. The input for sequencing was cultured CD8+ T cells from PBMCs, taken from culture after CMV antigen stimulation. This receptor was obtained from a human donor in good health (CMV status not recorded). Some clones in this sample may be carry-over from other donors' samples. Here the CDR3 reads CASSPGGLPETQYF. The CDR3 region has the DNA TGTGCCAGCAGTCCGGGAGGCTTACCAGAGACCCAGTACTTC.